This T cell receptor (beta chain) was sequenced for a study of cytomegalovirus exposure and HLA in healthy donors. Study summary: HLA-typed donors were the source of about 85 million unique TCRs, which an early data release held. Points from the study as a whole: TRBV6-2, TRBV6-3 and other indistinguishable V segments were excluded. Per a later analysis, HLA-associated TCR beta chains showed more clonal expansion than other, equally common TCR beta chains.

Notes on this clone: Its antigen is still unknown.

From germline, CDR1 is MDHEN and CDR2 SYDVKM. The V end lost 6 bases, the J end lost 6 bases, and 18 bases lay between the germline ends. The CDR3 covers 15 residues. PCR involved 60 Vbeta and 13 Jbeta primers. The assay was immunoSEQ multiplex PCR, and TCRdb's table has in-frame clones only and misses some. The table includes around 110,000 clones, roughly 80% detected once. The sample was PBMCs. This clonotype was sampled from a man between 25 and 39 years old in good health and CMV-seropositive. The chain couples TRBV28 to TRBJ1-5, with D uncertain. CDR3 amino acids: CASSLLAPEGQPQHF. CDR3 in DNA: TGTGCCAGCAGCCTCCTGGCCCCGGAGGGTCAGCCCCAGCATTTT.